This section outlines one T cell receptor beta chain sequence together with its context. It lacks a known antigen. It has no much larger one-base neighbor in the sample; base qualities were not kept. The entry originates in a study of blood T cell repertoires in COVID-19 (dated by TCRdb to about 2020). The study in broad terms: Samples covering the acute and convalescent phases of COVID-19 were provided by collaborators in the United States, Italy and Spain. The material from the prospective study consisted of cDNA or gDNA derived from T cells, B-cell-depleted T cells, or PBMCs. Deeply sampled blood TCRbeta repertoires from subjects exposed to, actively infected with, or recovered from COVID-19 were included in the dataset. The repertoires were released in a freely available public database meant as a resource for research on the immune response to SARS-CoV-2. Samples came from the ongoing ImmuneRACE study (first 160 participants) plus 1,254 subjects from 6 global collaborators. Nearly every sample came with metadata listing a de-identified subject ID, COVID-19 status, age in years and sex. HLA class I and class II types, where available, came from metadata supplied by the sample provider rather than from assay-based typing.

The collaborating institutions used their own protocols to collect whole blood in K2EDTA tubes. Collaborator samples were shipped for TCRbeta analysis as frozen whole blood, isolated PBMCs, or DNA extracted from either sample type. The CDR3, from cysteine to phenylalanine, totals 13 residues. CDR3 DNA only is kept here, 39 bases in frame from base 1. Relative to germline, V is missing 4 bases and J is missing 7 bases, with 3 bases of the junction outside any gene match. The germline V gene (reference sequence) gives CDR1 as GTSNPN and CDR2 as SVGIG. The investigation overall reported the following: The amount of clinical and demographic metadata varied by source and participant and was provided uncurated.

TCRbeta CDR3 regions were amplified from genomic DNA by means of the immunoSEQ Assay, a bias-controlled multiplex PCR. In the paper's pipeline: Nucleated cell counts per sample were estimated from amplification of reference gene primers within the assay. Sequence reads were collapsed and filtered to measure the absolute abundance of every unique TCRbeta CDR3 rearrangement. For each sample, productive Simpson clonality was calculated by taking the square root of Simpson's diversity index across productive rearrangements. In its TCRdb copy, this immuneACCESS table keeps in-frame sequences only and misses some clones. Where compared with another copy, unresolved V genes explain less than half of these, and the others have no known cause. D and trimming were read from the DNA, whereas the V and J calls and clone size are those reported in that table. This sample is represented by 300,000 to 350,000 clones; about 86% of them were singletons. The ten top clones hold approximately 3% of the sample.

Sequencing input: peripheral blood. The sequence links TRBV30 to TRBJ1-6, with 8 central nucleotides matching TRBD1. The TCR sequence derives from a man aged 30-40 years with active or convalescent COVID-19. This receptor carries the CDR3 CAWNRQGNSPLHF. The nucleotides read TGTGCCTGGAATCGACAGGGGAATTCACCCCTCCACTTT.